This T cell receptor beta chain derives from a study of T cells after yellow fever vaccination (dated by TCRdb to the late 2010s). Background for the entire study: The SMART-Seq v4 Ultra Low Input RNA kit was used to prepare libraries from fractions with low cell numbers. Blood was collected at multiple timepoints before and after primary and secondary immunization, and bulk PBMC replicates and cell subsets were isolated. To track T-cell clones before and after primary and booster YFV17D yellow fever vaccination, bulk TCR alpha and beta repertoires were sequenced longitudinally. Two healthy male donors made up the cohort, one aged 18 to 29 years and the other aged 30 to 40 years.

As encoded in the germline V gene, CDR1 is KGHSH while CDR2 is LQKENI. A distance of 13 bases separates the germline ends of V and J, which lose 0 bases and 5 bases respectively. Its CDR3 holds 15 amino acids, cysteine through phenylalanine. The entry retains the CDR3 DNA only, 45 bases that are in frame from base 1. The label giving this sample's treatment or condition can be read as: live attenuated yellow fever vaccine strain. Two biological replicates of bulk PBMCs were collected at each blood-draw timepoint. PBMCs were isolated from peripheral blood using a standard Ficoll-Paque protocol. TriZol was used to extract RNA from bulk PBMCs, from CD4 and CD8 fractions, and from dextramer-positive and dextramer-negative fractions. The sequencing machine was an Illumina NovaSeq 6000. Synthesis of TCR cDNA relied on 5'RACE template switching, a step that introduced a universal primer site along with unique molecular identifiers. Priming of cDNA synthesis was performed from both the TCR alpha and TCR beta constant segments. Libraries were amplified in two PCR steps, with sample barcodes and sequencing adapters added in the second step. Sequencing of libraries was done on Illumina HiSeq 2500 (2x100 bp) or NovaSeq (2x150 bp). Turning to the authors' computational methods: Demultiplexing of reads and collapsing into UMI consensus sequences were performed with MIGEC, and V(D)J alignment was carried out with MiXCR. Vaccine-responding clonotypes were defined with edgeR using replicate PBMC samples, requiring FDR below 0.01 and a log2 fold change above 5 up to day 15. Bulk clonotypes were assigned CD4 or CD8 identity according to which sequenced CD4 or CD8 repertoire held them at higher abundance. TCRdb took the public reads, trimmed them with fastp at Q25, ran MiXCR for clone calling and kept in-frame beta chains. CDR3 protein duplicates are merged, each entry listing the most common genes and DNA. TCRdb's processing, not the authors', yielded these V and J calls. This sample has just over 300,000 distinct CDR3 sequences in its table, and 3.6% of those were observed once. The ten most abundant clones make up about a quarter of the sample.

Paper-wide results and their limitations: Only a couple of donors were included in the study, so the extent to which the findings can be generalized is limited. The secondary T-cell response was weaker than the primary response but faster, peaking on day 5 instead of day 15. Because abundant contaminating clonotypes from the bulk population could be contained in FACS-sorted repertoires, computational filtering was required. After the booster, most clones that had expanded after primary vaccination were detected again (around 96% of CD4 and roughly 86% of CD8), suggesting broad maintenance of memory. A small share of clonotypes occurred in both CD4 and CD8 compartments, likely arising from convergent recombination.

This clonotype was seen at least ten times. It has no known antigen specificity. It has no much larger one-base neighbor in the sample; base qualities were not kept. The chain joins TRBV18 to TRBJ1-2, and possibly TRBD1, on 5 matching bases. This material consisted of PBMCs, taken on the day of the yellow fever booster vaccination. This clonotype was obtained from a young man who received the YFV17D yellow fever vaccine. The nucleotide sequence reads as follows: TGTGCCAGCTCACCACCTTTCACGGGGCAATATGGCTACACCTTC. This codes for CASSPPFTGQYGYTF.